The next 22 T cell receptor beta chains were all read from a single sample in a study of blood T cell repertoires in COVID-19. Generated by immunoSEQ multiplex PCR, the TCRdb table keeps only in-frame clones and is missing some. The sample yields about 370,000 clones, over 75% seen once. Sequencing input: PBMCs or T cells enriched from blood (not recorded which). These receptors came from a man between 18 and 29 years old who had recovered from COVID-19.

This chain connects TRBV3-1 (or the pseudogene TRBV3-2) to TRBJ2-7; tentatively, D is TRBD1 (6 bases). The CDR3 runs to 14 residues. Per germline, CDR1 LGHDT and CDR2 YNNKEL (reference sequence). V was shortened by 1 base and J by 3 bases, with 10 bases between the two germline ends. CDR3 in DNA: TGTGCCAGCAGCCAAGGGACAGCCTTCTACGAGCAGTACTTC. It translates to CASSQGTAFYEQYF.

The chain recombines TRBV27 with TRBJ2-5, with D maybe TRBD1 (6 bases). The CDR3 runs to 15 residues. Germline values: CDR1 MNHEY, CDR2 SMNVEV (reference sequence). The V end was cut by 5 bases, the J end by 5 bases, with 18 bases between. The CDR3 loop reads CASSLNRESWETQYF. In nucleotides, the CDR3 is TGTGCCAGCAGTCTCAACAGGGAATCCTGGGAGACCCAGTACTTC.

This clone has a single count. Other DNA sequences in the sample encode the same CDR3. The chain uses TRBV2 and TRBJ1-2; D unresolved. CDR1 is SNHLY, CDR2 FYNNEI, per germline. The CDR3 extends over 13 amino acids. Trimming shortened V by 3 bases and J by 3 bases, and 8 bases separated the two germline ends. The CDR3 region has the DNA TGTGCCAGCAGTGAGGGCACAGACTATGGCTACACCTTC. It yields the protein CASSEGTDYGYTF.

V gene TRBV7-2 combines with J gene TRBJ2-7; possibly TRBD2 for D (5 bases). Germline lookup yields CDR1 SGHTA and CDR2 FQGNSA. This CDR3 comprises 15 residues. Trimming shortened V by 5 bases and J by 4 bases, and 18 bases separated the two germline ends. The CDR3 spells CASSPRVWGIYEQYF. CDR3 DNA sequence: TGTGCCAGCAGCCCGAGGGTTTGGGGAATTTACGAGCAGTACTTC.

This clone was recorded once. This rearrangement joins TRBV5-1 to TRBJ1-3; 7 bases fit TRBD1. CDR1 and CDR2 (germline): SGHRS, YFSETQ. The length of the CDR3 is 14 residues. V was pared by 4 bases and J by 8 bases, with 9 bases of the junction left unmatched. This CDR3 is CASSKTDRADTIYF. The DNA for the CDR3 is TGCGCCAGCAGCAAGACCGACAGGGCGGACACCATATATTTT.

The CDR3 nucleotides read TGTGCCAGCGCGAGCGGACGCCAAGAGACCCAGTACTTC. Encoded protein: CASASGRQETQYF. V gene TRBV2 combines with J gene TRBJ2-5; maybe TRBD2 (5 bases). From germline, CDR1 is SNHLY and CDR2 FYNNEI. The ends were cut back, 8 bases at V and 1 base at J, with 11 bases in the middle. The CDR3 runs to 13 residues.

The chain has TRBV4-1 and TRBJ1-5, with 11 bases matching TRBD1. The V segment lost 1 base and the J segment 3 bases; nucleotides outside the gene matches: 2. Germline CDR1 reads MGHRA; CDR2 reads YSYEKL. CDR3 size: 16 residues. As DNA, the CDR3 is TGCGCCAGCAGCCAAGGGACAGGGGGCAACAATCAGCCCCAGCATTTT. Amino acids: CASSQGTGGNNQPQHF.

The V call is TRBV11-2, the J call TRBJ2-2, with D unresolved. The CDR3 sequence is 12 residues long. V was trimmed by 5 bases and J by 2 bases, leaving 3 bases between them. Germline V gives CDR1 SGHAT, CDR2 FQNNGV. Here the CDR3 reads CASSTNTGELFF. CDR3 DNA sequence: TGTGCCAGCAGCACAAACACCGGGGAGCTGTTTTTT.

The chain combines TRBV6-5 with TRBJ2-2; no definite D call. The CDR3 length is 13 residues. CDR1 and CDR2 (germline): MNHEY, SVGAGI. V gave up 1 base and J gave up 7 bases, with 7 bases separating them. CDR3 amino acids: CASSYYNGGELFF. CDR3 nucleotide sequence: TGTGCCAGCAGTTACTATAACGGCGGGGAGCTGTTTTTT.

The chain combines TRBV15 with TRBJ2-2; perhaps TRBD2 as D (5 bases). Germline V gene data show CDR1 as LNHNV and CDR2 as YYDKDF (reference sequence). The CDR3 totals 16 residues. V was cut by 0 bases and J by 3 bases, with 11 bases left in between. This CDR3 is CATSRDPASYTGELFF. CDR3 in DNA: TGTGCCACCAGCAGAGATCCCGCTAGCTACACCGGGGAGCTGTTTTTT.

The genes are TRBV5-4 and TRBJ2-5, with D perhaps matching TRBD1 (6 bases). The germline V gene has CDR1 SGHNT and CDR2 YYREEE (reference sequence). The germline V and J ends were trimmed by 5 bases and 2 bases, with 13 bases remaining between them. The CDR3 covers 14 residues. The CDR3 protein is CASSQGQNQETQYF. The CDR3 DNA is TGTGCCAGCAGTCAAGGACAGAATCAAGAGACCCAGTACTTC.

For this clone: The identical CDR3 is also encoded by other nucleotide sequences in the sample. J is TRBJ1-1 and V is TRBV6-5; D gene uncertain. The germline V gene has CDR1 MNHEY and CDR2 SVGAGI. There are 13 residues in the CDR3. V shed 3 bases and J shed 5 bases, with 10 bases lying between them. CDR3 residues: CASSYPGGTEAFF. CDR3 DNA sequence: TGTGCCAGCAGTTATCCCGGCGGGACTGAAGCTTTCTTT.

The chain carries TRBV5-1 and TRBJ2-5; D is perhaps TRBD1 (6 bases). The germline gives CDR1 SGHRS, CDR2 YFSETQ. V lost 0 bases and J lost 5, with 14 bases in between. CDR3 length: 15 residues. For the CDR3, the DNA is TGCGCCAGCAGCTTGGGACAGGTGGCCGGGGAGACCCAGTACTTC. Residues: CASSLGQVAGETQYF.

The chain uses TRBV6-5 and TRBJ2-1; the D gene is possibly TRBD2 (6 bases). This CDR3 is built from 15 residues. V was clipped by 7 bases and J by 4 bases, with 17 bases between them. Germline CDR1 MNHEY, CDR2 SVGAGI. CDR3 DNA sequence: TGTGCCAGCACCCTTACCGGGACTTTGTACAATGAGCAGTTCTTC. Protein: CASTLTGTLYNEQFF.

This clone was counted once. The chain uses TRBV10-3 and TRBJ1-2; D is undetermined. The ends were cut back, 0 bases at V and 0 bases at J, with 11 bases in the middle. There are 16 residues in the CDR3. Per the germline V gene, CDR1 is ENHRY and CDR2 is SYGVKD. CDR3 in amino acids: CAISESVVGTNYGYTF. CDR3 in DNA: TGTGCCATCAGTGAGTCGGTAGTCGGGACTAACTATGGCTACACCTTC.

The chain links TRBV19 to TRBJ2-7; weak D call: TRBD1 (5 bases). This CDR3 spans 12 amino acids. Looked up from germline, CDR1 is LNHDA and CDR2 is SQIVND (reference sequence). V shed 5 bases and J shed 5 bases, with 10 bases lying between them. CDR3 in amino acids: CASSAGPNEQYF. DNA of the CDR3: TGTGCCAGTAGTGCAGGGCCCAACGAGCAGTACTTC.

The chain is built from TRBV5-5 and TRBJ1-1; 7 bases agree with TRBD1. CDR1 SGHKS and CDR2 YYEKEE come from the germline V gene (reference sequence). The ends lost 1 base at V and 4 bases at J; junction bases unmatched: 7. The CDR3 loop spans 15 amino acids. The CDR3 here is CASSLRRGPGTEAFF. Here the CDR3 DNA reads TGTGCCAGCAGCTTGAGGAGGGGGCCGGGCACTGAAGCTTTCTTT.

This clone has a single count. The rearrangement links TRBV18 to TRBJ1-4; 9 nucleotides match TRBD1. Germline loops: CDR1 KGHSH, CDR2 LQKENI. Trimming took 4 bases from V and 6 from J; bases not matched to a gene: 3. This CDR3 has 14 residues. The CDR3 sequence is CASSRRTGDEKLFF. The CDR3 DNA reads as TGTGCCAGCTCACGCAGGACAGGGGATGAAAAACTGTTTTTT.

The V call is TRBV4-1, the J call TRBJ2-3, with 8 positions matching TRBD2. The germline gives CDR1 MGHRA, CDR2 YSYEKL. The V segment lost 5 bases and the J segment 1 base; nucleotides outside the gene matches: 8. The CDR3 consists of 16 residues. CDR3 amino acids: CASSWGLVSGTDTQYF. CDR3 bases: TGCGCCAGCAGCTGGGGACTAGTATCTGGCACAGATACGCAGTATTTT.

J is TRBJ1-1 and V is TRBV10-1, with D maybe TRBD1 (5 bases). The V gene's germline CDR1 is WNHNN and CDR2 SYGVQD (reference sequence). The CDR3 is made up of 14 amino acids. Trimming took off 5 bases at V and 4 bases at J, with 14 bases between the two ends. The CDR3 bases are TGCGCCAGCAGTAACGCCAGGGTAGGCACTGAAGCTTTCTTT. Its protein product is CASSNARVGTEAFF.

The rearrangement joins TRBV10-3 to TRBJ1-6; D ambiguous. From germline, CDR1 is ENHRY and CDR2 SYGVKD. V dropped 2 bases and J dropped 10 bases, with 15 bases sitting between them. This CDR3 has 15 amino acids. The DNA of the CDR3 is TGTGCCATCAGTGAGAGGGAGGGTAGCGAGTCACCCCTCCACTTT. Translation gives CAISEREGSESPLHF.

This sequence joins TRBV4-3 and TRBJ2-2; TRBD1 is a possible D gene (7 bases). Trimming left V 1 base short and J 4 bases short, with 13 bases between. CDR1 and CDR2 from the germline V gene are LGHNA and YSLEER. This CDR3 contains 16 residues. The CDR3 loop is CASSQGRGRSTGELFF. The CDR3 bases are TGCGCCAGCAGCCAAGGGAGGGGGCGCAGCACCGGGGAGCTGTTTTTT.